Sequencing of this TCR beta chain was carried out in a study of blood T cell repertoires in COVID-19. About the study: Italy, Spain and the United States were the sources of the convalescent and acute COVID-19 samples. In each case, the material was cDNA or gDNA derived from T cells, B-cell-depleted T cells, or PBMCs.

As processed by the authors: Amplification with reference gene primers provided the estimates of nucleated cell counts. The method was immunoSEQ multiplex PCR; TCRdb's version includes in-frame clones alone and lacks a portion of them. Clone size and the V and J calls come from that table; the DNA yielded D and trimming. The data hold 150,000 to 180,000 clones, with about 85% observed a single time. The junction had 3 bases not matched to a gene; V was cut back by 4 bases and J by 2 bases. There are 15 residues in the CDR3. CDR1 MNHEY and CDR2 SVGAGI come from the germline V gene. Seattle patients were enrolled while actively infected and followed longitudinally. About this clone itself: In the same sample, other DNA sequences code for this CDR3.

The clonotype comes from a man in his 60s with COVID-19, enrolled during active disease. The V gene is TRBV6-5, the J gene TRBJ1-2, with 11 bases that match TRBD1. Sequenced sample: peripheral blood. CDR3 residues: CASSSWTGGNYGYTF. CDR3 nucleotide sequence: TGTGCCAGCAGTTCCTGGACAGGGGGCAACTATGGCTACACCTTC.